The T cell receptor (beta chain) described here comes from a study of T cell responses to AZD1222 COVID-19 vaccine. Method: immunoSEQ multiplex PCR; TCRdb's copy keeps in-frame clones and lacks some. The sample has 63,000 or so clones; approximately 83% are singletons. General study findings and limits: The study reported that nearly half of spike-specific TCRs target unmutated variant regions. Possibly, clonal diversity was underestimated; donors were largely white British and included more females.

With regard to this clone: Its specificity is unknown.

CDR3 size: 15 residues. The V and J ends lost 8 bases and 2 bases respectively, with 15 bases between them. Germline lookup yields CDR1 MNHEY and CDR2 SVGAGI. The sequence came from an adult in good health. The source was peripheral blood, collected on day 0 of AZD1222 vaccination. The rearrangement links TRBV6-5 to TRBJ1-4; TRBD1 is a possible D gene (6 bases). CDR3 residues: CASLGTKNTNEKLFF. CDR3 coding DNA: TGTGCCAGCCTCGGGACAAAGAATACTAATGAAAAACTGTTTTTT.